What follows are 15 T cell receptor beta chains derived from one specimen sequenced in a study of cytomegalovirus exposure and HLA in healthy donors. PCR involved 60 Vbeta and 13 Jbeta primers. TCRdb's copy holds only in-frame clones and misses some; the assay was immunoSEQ multiplex PCR. The listing contains approximately 110,000 clones. The specimen sequenced was PBMCs. All receptors derive from a man aged 18 to 29 in good health and CMV-seronegative.

The rearrangement uses TRBV27 and TRBJ1-2, with D tentatively TRBD1 (5 bases). Germline loops: CDR1 MNHEY, CDR2 SMNVEV (reference sequence). V lost 3 bases, J lost 4 bases, and 24 bases lay in between. The CDR3 covers 18 residues. CDR3 nucleotide sequence: TGTGCCAGCAGTTTCCTTGCGGGGGAGGAGATTACGGGCTATGGCTACACCTTC. Encoded protein: CASSFLAGEEITGYGYTF.

The rearrangement links TRBV6-5 to TRBJ1-5, with D possibly being TRBD1 (5 bases). The V end lost 4 bases, the J end lost 4 bases, and 11 bases lay between the germline ends. This CDR3 has 14 residues. Germline V gene sequence: CDR1 MNHEY, CDR2 SVGAGI. The CDR3, as DNA: TGTGCCAGCAGTTCAGGGTCTGGTAATCAGCCCCAGCATTTT. It specifies CASSSGSGNQPQHF.

J is TRBJ2-5 and V is TRBV5-1; 9 positions agree with TRBD1. The closer fit of TRBJ2-7 to the DNA end suggests the J call may be wrong. The length of the CDR3 is 14 residues. Per the germline V gene, CDR1 is SGHRS and CDR2 is YFSETQ. In nucleotides, the CDR3 is TGCGCCAGCAGCTTGGGACAGGGGGCCTACGAGCAGTACTTC. Amino acid sequence: CASSLGQGAYEQYF.

This chain joins TRBV5-4 and TRBJ1-3; D not resolved. The V end was cut by 0 bases, the J end by 0 bases, with 10 bases between. There are 16 residues in the CDR3. From germline, CDR1 is SGHNT and CDR2 YYREEE (reference sequence). CDR3 in DNA: TGTGCCAGCAGCTTGGGACGGGAAAGCTCTGGAAACACCATATATTTT. This encodes CASSLGRESSGNTIYF.

The chain joins TRBV4-1 to TRBJ2-1; D is possibly TRBD1 (5 bases). The V gene lost 0 bases and the J gene lost 4 bases, with 7 bases spanning the gap. This CDR3 region has 14 residues. From germline, CDR1 is MGHRA and CDR2 YSYEKL. DNA for the CDR3: TGCGCCAGCAGCCAAGAGGACACTTACAATGAGCAGTTCTTC. Residues: CASSQEDTYNEQFF.

The chain uses TRBV19 and TRBJ1-1; D may be TRBD1 (6 bases). There are 14 residues in the CDR3. The V gene lost 3 bases and the J gene lost 2 bases, with 10 bases spanning the gap. Germline-derived CDR1 and CDR2 are LNHDA and SQIVND (reference sequence). CDR3 sequence (DNA): TGTGCCAGTAGTATCCGGGGACAAAACACTGAAGCTTTCTTT. It yields the protein CASSIRGQNTEAFF.

The chain uses TRBV18 and TRBJ2-6; weak D call: TRBD1 (5 bases). CDR3 size: 20 residues. V was cut by 3 bases and J by 0 bases, with 21 bases left in between. CDR1 and CDR2 from the germline V gene are KGHSH and LQKENI. The CDR3 sequence is CASSPLSGHHTTSGANVLTF. CDR3 coding DNA: TGTGCCAGCTCACCCCTATCCGGACACCATACTACCTCTGGGGCCAACGTCCTGACTTTC.

The rearrangement uses TRBV10-2 and TRBJ1-2; D is uncertain. The CDR3 is 13 amino acids. CDR1 WSHSY and CDR2 SAAADI come from the germline V gene. Trimming removed 4 bases from V and 7 bases from J, with 13 bases in between. CDR3 in amino acids: CASSGQYSGGYTF. CDR3 coding DNA: TGCGCCAGCAGTGGCCAGTACTCGGGTGGCTACACCTTC.

The chain uses TRBV2 and TRBJ1-1, with 9 bases fitting TRBD1. The germline V gene encodes CDR1 SNHLY and CDR2 FYNNEI. The ends lost 5 bases at V and 1 base at J; junction bases unmatched: 8. The CDR3 sequence is 16 residues long. The CDR3 spells CASSSYTGGSNTEAFF. CDR3 coding DNA: TGTGCCAGCAGTAGTTATACAGGGGGCTCGAACACTGAAGCTTTCTTT.

The V and J genes are TRBV11-2 and TRBJ2-7; D remains ambiguous. The V gene's germline CDR1 is SGHAT and CDR2 FQNNGV. The CDR3 runs 12 residues. V lost 5 bases and J 1 base, leaving 6 bases between the germline ends. CDR3 nucleotides: TGTGCCAGCAGCCTCCGTTCCTACGAGCAGTACTTC. Translated: CASSLRSYEQYF.

CDR3 protein: CASSGQGALREGLKFF. The CDR3, as DNA: TGTGCCAGCTCTGGACAGGGGGCTCTGCGGGAGGGTTTGAAGTTCTTC. The chain has TRBV18 and TRBJ2-1; TRBD1 agrees at 11 bases. Germline loops: CDR1 KGHSH, CDR2 LQKENI. The CDR3 loop spans 16 amino acids. J was trimmed by 14 bases and V by 6 bases; bases with no gene match: 18.

The rearrangement links TRBV14 to TRBJ1-2, with D unresolved. The germline gives CDR1 SGHDN, CDR2 FVKESK. There are 14 residues in the CDR3. Between the trimmed V and J ends, which lost 1 base and 3 bases, there was a span of 9 bases. This CDR3 is CASSQVGIYYGYTF. Here the CDR3 DNA reads TGTGCCAGCAGCCAAGTGGGCATATACTATGGCTACACCTTC.

CDR3 bases: TGTGCCAGCAGTCCCCAGTTACTAGCGGCGGCGGGCGAGCAGTACTTC. It yields the protein CASSPQLLAAAGEQYF. This chain links TRBV27 with TRBJ2-7, with TRBD2 matching 8 bases. The CDR3 runs to 16 residues. V shed 5 bases, J shed 6 bases, and the junction held 15 bases outside the gene matches. In germline, CDR1 is MNHEY, CDR2 SMNVEV (reference sequence).

The chain recombines TRBV6-1 with TRBJ1-1; 9 nucleotides match TRBD1. Trimming took 4 bases from V and 5 from J; bases not matched to a gene: 5. Germline lookup yields CDR1 MNHNS and CDR2 SASEGT. CDR3 length equals 14 residues. This chain's CDR3 is CASSADRGRTEAFF. CDR3 DNA: TGTGCCAGCAGTGCGGACAGGGGCAGGACTGAAGCTTTCTTT.

This sequence joins TRBV6-4 and TRBJ2-7; 14 nucleotides align to TRBD2. There are 15 residues in the CDR3. Germline V gene data show CDR1 as MRHNA and CDR2 as SNTAGT. V lost 3 bases, J lost 4 bases, and 2 bases stayed unmatched. Here the CDR3 DNA reads TGTGCCAGCAGTGAGGGACTAGCGGGAGTATACGAGCAGTACTTC. Translation gives CASSEGLAGVYEQYF.